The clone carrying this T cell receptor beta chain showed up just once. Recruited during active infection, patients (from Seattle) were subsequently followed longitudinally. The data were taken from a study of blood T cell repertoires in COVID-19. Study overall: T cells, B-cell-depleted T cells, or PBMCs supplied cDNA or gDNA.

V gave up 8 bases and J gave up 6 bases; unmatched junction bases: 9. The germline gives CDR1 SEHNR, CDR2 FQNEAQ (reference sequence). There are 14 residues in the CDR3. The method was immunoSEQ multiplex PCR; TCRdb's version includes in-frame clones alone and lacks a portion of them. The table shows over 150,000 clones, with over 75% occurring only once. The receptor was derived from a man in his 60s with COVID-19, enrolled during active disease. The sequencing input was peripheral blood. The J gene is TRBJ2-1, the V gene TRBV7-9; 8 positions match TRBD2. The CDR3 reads CASDYAGGSNEQFF. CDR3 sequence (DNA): TGTGCCAGCGATTATGCGGGAGGATCCAATGAGCAGTTCTTC.